Sequencing of this T cell receptor beta chain was carried out in a study of shared clonotypes between healthy human individuals. Study-level findings and limits: Genetic and exposure-history diversity was limited by the few donors.

Data came from immunoSEQ multiplex PCR; TCRdb stores just in-frame clones and leaves some out. The table includes a few million clones, approximately 90% detected once. Turning to this clone: Its antigen is still unknown.

The CDR3 totals 14 residues. Trimming at V came to 5 bases and at J to 4 bases, leaving 4 bases not matched to a gene. Germline V gene sequence: CDR1 LNHDA, CDR2 SQIVND (reference sequence). The source is a man between 18 and 29 years old in good health. Some clones in this sample may be carry-over from other donors' samples. The chain employs TRBV19 and TRBJ2-7, with 11 positions matching TRBD2. Sequenced input: naive CD4+ T cells from PBMCs. Specified subset: CD45RA+ positively selected. The CDR3 region has the DNA TGTGCCAGTAGTGTGACTAGCGGGACGTACGAGCAGTACTTC. The encoded protein is CASSVTSGTYEQYF. The full variable domain, completed using reference TRBV19 and TRBJ2-7, is DGGITQSPKYLFRKEGQNVTLSCEQNLNHDAMYWYRQDPGQGLRLIYYSQIVNDFQKGDIAEGYSVSREKKESFPLTVTSAQKNPTAFYLCASSVTSGTYEQYFGPGTRLTVT.